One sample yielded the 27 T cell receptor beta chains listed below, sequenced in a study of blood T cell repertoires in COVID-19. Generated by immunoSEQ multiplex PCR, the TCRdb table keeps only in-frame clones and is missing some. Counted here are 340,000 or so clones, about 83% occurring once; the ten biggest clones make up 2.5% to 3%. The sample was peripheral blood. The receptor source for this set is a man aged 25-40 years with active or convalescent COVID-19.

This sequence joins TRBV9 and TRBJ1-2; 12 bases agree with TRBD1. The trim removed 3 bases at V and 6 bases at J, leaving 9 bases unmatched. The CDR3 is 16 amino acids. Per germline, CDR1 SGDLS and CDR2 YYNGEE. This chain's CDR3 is CASSASPGQGANGYTF. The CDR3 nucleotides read TGTGCCAGCAGCGCATCGCCGGGACAGGGGGCGAATGGCTACACCTTC.

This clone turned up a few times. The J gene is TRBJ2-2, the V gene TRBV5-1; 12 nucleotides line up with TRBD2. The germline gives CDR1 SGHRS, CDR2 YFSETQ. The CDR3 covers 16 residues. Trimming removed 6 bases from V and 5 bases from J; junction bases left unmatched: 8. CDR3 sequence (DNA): TGCGCCAGCACCCTTTCGACTAGCGGGAGTACCGGGGAGCTGTTTTTT. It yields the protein CASTLSTSGSTGELFF. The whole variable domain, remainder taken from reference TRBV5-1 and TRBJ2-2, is KAGVTQTPRYLIKTRGQQVTLSCSPISGHRSVSWYQQTPGQGLQFLFEYFSETQRNKGNFPGRFSGRQFSNSRSEMNVSTLELGDSALYLCASTLSTSGSTGELFFGEGSRLTVL.

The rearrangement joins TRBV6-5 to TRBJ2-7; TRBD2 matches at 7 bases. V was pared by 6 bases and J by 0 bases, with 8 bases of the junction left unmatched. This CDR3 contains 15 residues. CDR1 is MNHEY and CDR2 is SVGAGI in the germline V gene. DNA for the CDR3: TGTGCCAGCAGGCAAGACGGGGGGTTCTCCTACGAGCAGTACTTC. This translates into CASRQDGGFSYEQYF.

The CDR3 coding sequence is TGTGCCAGCAGCCGGTCGGACAGCGCTAACTATGGCTACACCTTC. This translates into CASSRSDSANYGYTF. The chain uses TRBV7-9 and TRBJ1-2; a possible D gene is TRBD1 (6 bases). The CDR3 covers 15 residues. Germline assignment: CDR1 SEHNR and CDR2 FQNEAQ (reference sequence). The V end lost 5 bases, the J end lost 0 bases, and 13 bases lay between the germline ends. Complete variable domain (other parts from reference TRBV7-9 and TRBJ1-2): DTGVSQNPRHKITKRGQNVTFRCDPISEHNRLYWYRQTLGQGPEFLTYFQNEAQLEKSRLLSDRFSAERPKGSFSTLEIQRTEQGDSAMYLCASSRSDSANYGYTFGSGTRLTVV.

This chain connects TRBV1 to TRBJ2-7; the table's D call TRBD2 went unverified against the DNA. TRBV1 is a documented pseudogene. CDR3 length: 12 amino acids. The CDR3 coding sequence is TGCACCAGCAGCCCTTCGGCCTACGAGCAGTACTTC. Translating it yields CTSSPSAYEQYF.

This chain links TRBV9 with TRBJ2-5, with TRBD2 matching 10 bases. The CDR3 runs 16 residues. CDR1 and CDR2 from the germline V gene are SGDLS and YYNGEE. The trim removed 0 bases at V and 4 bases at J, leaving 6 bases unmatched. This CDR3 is CASSVELAGGSETQYF. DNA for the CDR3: TGTGCCAGCAGCGTAGAATTAGCGGGGGGTTCAGAGACCCAGTACTTC.

Here the CDR3 DNA reads TGTGCCAGCAGCTCCGCAGTCGAGGGGGATCAGCCCCAGCATTTT. Translated, it gives CASSSAVEGDQPQHF. The chain combines TRBV7-9 with TRBJ1-5; perhaps TRBD1 as D (6 bases). The germline gives CDR1 SEHNR, CDR2 FQNEAQ (reference sequence). V was clipped by 4 bases and J by 5 bases, with 15 bases between them. The length of the CDR3 is 15 residues.

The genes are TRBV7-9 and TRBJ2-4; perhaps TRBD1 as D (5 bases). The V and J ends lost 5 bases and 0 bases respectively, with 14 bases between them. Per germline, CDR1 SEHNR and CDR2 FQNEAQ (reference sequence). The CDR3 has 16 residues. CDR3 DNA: TGTGCCAGCAGCCTGGGTGGGGCAGTAGCCAAAAACATTCAGTACTTC. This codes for CASSLGGAVAKNIQYF.

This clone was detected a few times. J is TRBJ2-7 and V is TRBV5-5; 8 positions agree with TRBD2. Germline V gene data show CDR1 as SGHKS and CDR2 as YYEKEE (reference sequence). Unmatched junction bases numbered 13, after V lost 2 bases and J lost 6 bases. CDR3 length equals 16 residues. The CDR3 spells CASSLGLGTSPVEQYF. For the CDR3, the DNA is TGTGCCAGCAGCTTAGGTTTAGGGACTAGTCCTGTCGAGCAGTACTTC. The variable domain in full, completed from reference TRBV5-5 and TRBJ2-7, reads DAGVTQSPTHLIKTRGQQVTLRCSPISGHKSVSWYQQVLGQGPQFIFQYYEKEERGRGNFPDRFSARQFPNYSSELNVNALLLGDSALYLCASSLGLGTSPVEQYFGPGTRLTVT.

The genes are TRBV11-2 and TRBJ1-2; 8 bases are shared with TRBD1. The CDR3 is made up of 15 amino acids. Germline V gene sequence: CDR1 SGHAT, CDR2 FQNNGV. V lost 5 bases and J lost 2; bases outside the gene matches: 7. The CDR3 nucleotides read TGTGCCAGCAGCGCTAGGACAGGGAAGAACTATGGCTACACCTTC. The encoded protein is CASSARTGKNYGYTF. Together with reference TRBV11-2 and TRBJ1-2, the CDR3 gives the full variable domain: EAGVAQSPRYKIIEKRQSVAFWCNPISGHATLYWYQQILGQGPKLLIQFQNNGVVDDSQLPKDRFSAERLKGVDSTLKIQPAKLEDSAVYLCASSARTGKNYGYTFGSGTRLTVV.

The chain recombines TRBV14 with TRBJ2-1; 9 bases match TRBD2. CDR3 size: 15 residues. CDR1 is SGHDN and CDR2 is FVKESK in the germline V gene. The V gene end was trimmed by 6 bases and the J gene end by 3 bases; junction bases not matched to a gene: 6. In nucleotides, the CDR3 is TGTGCCAGCAGACCTAGCGGGATTCTCTACAATGAGCAGTTCTTC. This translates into CASRPSGILYNEQFF. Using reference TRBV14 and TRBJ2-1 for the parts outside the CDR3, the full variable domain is EAGVTQFPSHSVIEKGQTVTLRCDPISGHDNLYWYRRVMGKEIKFLLHFVKESKQDESGMPNNRFLAERTGGTYSTLKVQPAELEDSGVYFCASRPSGILYNEQFFGPGTRLTVL.

The CDR3 protein is CASSQGGTSDPYEQYF. The CDR3 DNA follows: TGTGCCAGCAGCCAAGGCGGGACTAGCGATCCCTACGAGCAGTACTTC. The V call is TRBV3-1 (or the pseudogene TRBV3-2), the J call TRBJ2-7; 10 bases align to TRBD2. The trim removed 1 base at V and 2 bases at J, leaving 5 bases unmatched. The CDR3 is made up of 16 amino acids. CDR1 and CDR2 (germline): LGHDT, YNNKEL (reference sequence).

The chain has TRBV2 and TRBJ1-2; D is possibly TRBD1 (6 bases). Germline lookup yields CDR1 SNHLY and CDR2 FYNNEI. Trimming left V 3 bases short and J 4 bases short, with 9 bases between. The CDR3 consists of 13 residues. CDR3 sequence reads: CASSETGTYGYTF. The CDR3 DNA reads TGTGCCAGCAGTGAGACAGGAACCTATGGCTACACCTTC.

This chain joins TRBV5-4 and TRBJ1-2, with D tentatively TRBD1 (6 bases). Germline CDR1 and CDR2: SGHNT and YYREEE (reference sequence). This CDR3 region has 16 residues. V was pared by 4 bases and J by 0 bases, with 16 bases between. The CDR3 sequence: CASSGYRVTANYGYTF. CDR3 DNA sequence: TGTGCCAGCAGCGGCTACAGGGTCACAGCTAACTATGGCTACACCTTC.

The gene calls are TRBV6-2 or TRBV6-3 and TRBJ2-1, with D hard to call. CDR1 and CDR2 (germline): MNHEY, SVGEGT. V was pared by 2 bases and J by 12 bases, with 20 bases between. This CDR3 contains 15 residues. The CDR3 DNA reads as TGTGCCAGCAGTTACGTGGCCACGAGCCTGCCAGGGCAGTTCTTC. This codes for CASSYVATSLPGQFF.

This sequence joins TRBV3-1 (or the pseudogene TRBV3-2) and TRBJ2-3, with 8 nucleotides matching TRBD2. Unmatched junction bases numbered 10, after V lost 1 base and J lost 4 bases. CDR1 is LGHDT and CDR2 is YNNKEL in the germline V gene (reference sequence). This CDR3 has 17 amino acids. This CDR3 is CASSQVRPAGVPDTQYF. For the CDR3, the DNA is TGTGCCAGCAGCCAAGTTCGGCCAGCGGGAGTCCCAGATACGCAGTATTTT.

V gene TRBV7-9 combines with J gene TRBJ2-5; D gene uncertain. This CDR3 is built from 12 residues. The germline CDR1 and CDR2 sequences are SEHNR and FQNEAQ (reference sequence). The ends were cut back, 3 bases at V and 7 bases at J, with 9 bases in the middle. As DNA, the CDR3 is TGTGCCAGCAGCTTGAACTTCGGGACCCAGTACTTC. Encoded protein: CASSLNFGTQYF.

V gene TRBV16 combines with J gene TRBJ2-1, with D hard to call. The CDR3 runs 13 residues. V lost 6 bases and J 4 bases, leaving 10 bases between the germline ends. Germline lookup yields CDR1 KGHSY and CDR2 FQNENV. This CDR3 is CASSQTYYNEQFF. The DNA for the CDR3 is TGTGCCAGCAGTCAGACATATTACAATGAGCAGTTCTTC. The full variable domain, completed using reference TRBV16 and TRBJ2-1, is GEEVAQTPKHLVRGEGQKAKLYCAPIKGHSYVFWYQQVLKNEFKFLISFQNENVFDETGMPKERFSAKCLPNSPCSLEIQATKLEDSAVYFCASSQTYYNEQFFGPGTRLTVL.

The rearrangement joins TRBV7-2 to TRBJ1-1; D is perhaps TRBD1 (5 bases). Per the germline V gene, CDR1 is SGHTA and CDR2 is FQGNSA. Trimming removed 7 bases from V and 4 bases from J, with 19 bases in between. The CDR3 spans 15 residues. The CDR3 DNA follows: TGTGCCAGCATCCCCACGGGGGATCGGGGCACTGAAGCTTTCTTT. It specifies CASIPTGDRGTEAFF.

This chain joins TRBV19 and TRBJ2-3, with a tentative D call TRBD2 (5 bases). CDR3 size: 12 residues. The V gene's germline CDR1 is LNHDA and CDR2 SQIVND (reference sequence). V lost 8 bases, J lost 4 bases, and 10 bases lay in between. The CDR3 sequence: CASESGADTQYF. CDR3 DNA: TGTGCCAGTGAAAGCGGAGCAGATACGCAGTATTTT.

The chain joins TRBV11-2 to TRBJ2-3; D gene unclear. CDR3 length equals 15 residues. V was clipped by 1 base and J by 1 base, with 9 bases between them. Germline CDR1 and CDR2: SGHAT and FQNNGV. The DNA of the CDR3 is TGTGCCAGCAGCTTAGTTGGCATTCGCACAGATACGCAGTATTTT. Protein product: CASSLVGIRTDTQYF.

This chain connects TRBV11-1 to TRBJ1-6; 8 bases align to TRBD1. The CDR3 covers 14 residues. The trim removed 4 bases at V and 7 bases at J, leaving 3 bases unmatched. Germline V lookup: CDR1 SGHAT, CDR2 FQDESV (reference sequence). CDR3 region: CASSWQGANSPLHF. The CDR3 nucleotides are TGTGCCAGCAGCTGGCAGGGGGCAAATTCACCCCTCCACTTT.

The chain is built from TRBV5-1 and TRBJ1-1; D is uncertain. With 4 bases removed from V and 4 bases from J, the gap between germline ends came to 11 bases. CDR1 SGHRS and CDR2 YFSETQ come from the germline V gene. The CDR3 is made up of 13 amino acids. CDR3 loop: CASSPGGGTEAFF. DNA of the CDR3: TGCGCCAGCAGCCCCGGAGGAGGCACTGAAGCTTTCTTT.

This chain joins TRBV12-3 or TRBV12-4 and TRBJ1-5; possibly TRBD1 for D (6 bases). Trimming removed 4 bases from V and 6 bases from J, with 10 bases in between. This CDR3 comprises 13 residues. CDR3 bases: TGTGCCAGCAGTTGGGGGGGGCGTCAGCCCCAGCATTTT. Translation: CASSWGGRQPQHF.

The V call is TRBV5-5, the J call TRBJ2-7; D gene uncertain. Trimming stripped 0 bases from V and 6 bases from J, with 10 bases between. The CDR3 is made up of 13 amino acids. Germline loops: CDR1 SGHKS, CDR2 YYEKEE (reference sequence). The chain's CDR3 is CASSLEAAGEQYF. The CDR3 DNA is TGTGCCAGCAGCTTGGAGGCAGCAGGCGAGCAGTACTTC.

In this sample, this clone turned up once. The CDR3 region is CASSLPLRGRDNEQFF. CDR3 bases: TGTGCCAGCAGCTTGCCCCTGAGGGGGCGCGACAATGAGCAGTTCTTC. This chain connects TRBV5-4 to TRBJ2-1, with TRBD1 matching over 7 bases. There are 16 residues in the CDR3. CDR1 is SGHNT and CDR2 is YYREEE in the germline V gene (reference sequence). V was pared by 1 base and J by 5 bases, with 9 bases of the junction left unmatched.

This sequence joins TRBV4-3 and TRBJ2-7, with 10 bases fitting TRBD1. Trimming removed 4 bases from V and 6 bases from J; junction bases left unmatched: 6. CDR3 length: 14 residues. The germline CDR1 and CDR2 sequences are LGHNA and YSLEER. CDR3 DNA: TGCGCCAGCAGCCTCGACAGGGGGCAACGCGAGCAGTACTTC. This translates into CASSLDRGQREQYF.